What follows are 24 T cell receptor beta chains derived from one specimen sequenced in a study of graft-versus-host responses after intestinal transplantation. TCRdb's table, derived via immunoSEQ multiplex PCR, lists solely in-frame clones and lacks some. The top ten clones hold more than 0.55% of a sample with nearly 25,000 clones, around two fifths of them seen once. The material sequenced was alloreactive CD4+ T cells from a mixed lymphocyte reaction culture, taken before intestinal transplant. Subset specified: CFSE-low proliferating T cells sorted from approximately six-day pre-transplant mixed lymphocyte reaction (GvH or HvG direction). The receptors derive from a human patient who received an intestinal transplant.

The chain uses TRBV5-1 and TRBJ2-7; 7 bases match TRBD1. V trimming: 7 bases; J trimming: 3 bases; junction bases outside the gene matches: 10. Per germline, CDR1 SGHRS and CDR2 YFSETQ. The CDR3 totals 14 residues. In nucleotides, the CDR3 is TGCGCCAGCCATGGACAGGCTGCCAGCTACGAGCAGTACTTC. Its protein is CASHGQAASYEQYF. The full variable domain, with the rest looked up from reference TRBV5-1 and TRBJ2-7, is KAGVTQTPRYLIKTRGQQVTLSCSPISGHRSVSWYQQTPGQGLQFLFEYFSETQRNKGNFPGRFSGRQFSNSRSEMNVSTLELGDSALYLCASHGQAASYEQYFGPGTRLTVT.

This sequence joins TRBV4-3 and TRBJ2-1, with D perhaps TRBD1 (7 bases). The length of the CDR3 is 17 residues. V was shortened by 0 bases and J by 7 bases, with 19 bases between the two germline ends. The germline gives CDR1 LGHNA, CDR2 YSLEER. In DNA, the CDR3 is TGCGCCAGCAGCCAAGATCGGTCAGGGGGACTTAGAAATGAGCAGTTCTTC. It is translated as CASSQDRSGGLRNEQFF.

The V and J genes are TRBV5-1 and TRBJ2-7, with 7 bases identical to TRBD1. The V gene's germline CDR1 is SGHRS and CDR2 YFSETQ. V was pared by 4 bases and J by 2 bases, with 6 bases of the junction left unmatched. This CDR3 is built from 14 residues. The CDR3 loop reads CASSGWDRTYEQYF. The CDR3 nucleotides read TGCGCCAGCAGCGGGTGGGACAGAACCTACGAGCAGTACTTC.

The J gene is TRBJ2-7, the V gene TRBV6-4; 8 nucleotides align to TRBD2. Germline CDR1 is MRHNA and CDR2 is SNTAGT. The V segment lost 6 bases and the J segment 5 bases; nucleotides outside the gene matches: 9. The CDR3 has 14 amino acids. CDR3 loop: CASRIGLARHEQYF. DNA for the CDR3: TGTGCCAGCAGGATCGGACTAGCTAGGCACGAGCAGTACTTC.

This clone was observed a handful of times. The chain carries TRBV4-2 and TRBJ2-7; 9 nucleotides line up with TRBD2. The germline V gene encodes CDR1 LGHNA and CDR2 YNFKEQ. J lost 2 bases, V lost 3 bases, and 11 bases had no gene match. The CDR3 length is 17 residues. The CDR3 here is CASSQVISSGAPYEQYF. CDR3 DNA sequence: TGTGCCAGCAGCCAGGTTATATCTAGCGGGGCGCCCTACGAGCAGTACTTC.

The DNA of the CDR3 is TGCGCCAGCAGCTTTAGATCCGGCGGCGAGCAGTACTTC. The encoded protein is CASSFRSGGEQYF. This chain uses TRBV5-1 with TRBJ2-7; D not certain. CDR3 length: 13 residues. Germline assignment: CDR1 SGHRS and CDR2 YFSETQ. Between the trimmed V and J ends, which lost 2 bases and 6 bases, there was a span of 12 bases.

The chain is built from TRBV28 and TRBJ2-7, with 9 bases identical to TRBD1. The V gene end was trimmed by 3 bases and the J gene end by 4 bases; junction bases not matched to a gene: 7. Germline CDR1 reads MDHEN; CDR2 reads SYDVKM. The CDR3 sequence is 15 residues long. The CDR3 DNA is TGTGCCAGCAGTTTTGTGGACAGGGGCTCGTACGAGCAGTACTTC. As protein: CASSFVDRGSYEQYF.

This chain joins TRBV6-1 and TRBJ1-5; D perhaps matches TRBD1 (5 bases). Germline V gene data show CDR1 as MNHNS and CDR2 as SASEGT. The V and J ends lost 6 bases and 1 base respectively, with 13 bases between them. The CDR3 extends over 15 amino acids. CDR3 residues: CASRSGRRSNQPQHF. CDR3 nucleotides: TGTGCCAGCAGGTCAGGGAGGAGGAGCAATCAGCCCCAGCATTTT.

The chain recombines TRBV29-1 with TRBJ1-1; 7 bases fit TRBD1. The CDR3 length is 13 residues. Germline V CDR1 and CDR2: SQVTM, ANQGSEA. The V and J ends lost 6 bases and 2 bases, in that order; junction bases with no gene match: 6. CDR3 coding DNA: TGCAGCGTCAGACAGGGCCTTAACACTGAAGCTTTCTTT. Translated: CSVRQGLNTEAFF.

As DNA, the CDR3 is TGTGCCAGTACACAGGACAGTTGGCTCATAGGGCGGCAAGCCACCTTC. It encodes CASTQDSWLIGRQATF. The gene calls are TRBV19 and TRBJ1-2; tentative D call: TRBD1 (6 bases). The CDR3 is made up of 16 amino acids. Trimming removed 7 bases at V and 13 bases at J, with 31 bases between. CDR1 and CDR2 from the germline V gene are LNHDA and SQIVND (reference sequence).

This clone has a handful of counts. The chain carries TRBV2 and TRBJ2-3; D gene ambiguous. The CDR3 has 12 amino acids. CDR1 and CDR2 (germline): SNHLY, FYNNEI. Trimming took off 5 bases at V and 5 bases at J, with 8 bases between the two ends. The CDR3 DNA follows: TGTGCCAGCAGTCCGGTTGGAGATACGCAGTATTTT. This translates into CASSPVGDTQYF.

The chain couples TRBV7-2 to TRBJ2-5; the D gene is possibly TRBD2 (6 bases). The germline gives CDR1 SGHTA, CDR2 FQGNSA. V was shortened by 5 bases and J by 6 bases, with 10 bases between the two germline ends. CDR3 length equals 12 residues. Written as DNA, the CDR3 is TGTGCCAGCAGCATGGACTACCAGACCCAGTACTTC. Amino acids: CASSMDYQTQYF.

The chain links TRBV5-5 to TRBJ1-2; 7 nucleotides agree with TRBD1. The CDR3 contains 15 residues. The ends lost 2 bases at V and 4 bases at J; junction bases unmatched: 8. The germline V gene has CDR1 SGHKS and CDR2 YYEKEE (reference sequence). The CDR3 loop is CASSLTGTAIYGYTF. The CDR3 nucleotides are TGTGCCAGCAGCTTAACCGGGACAGCGATCTATGGCTACACCTTC.

The V call is TRBV9, the J call TRBJ1-3, with D possibly being TRBD1 (6 bases). The germline gives CDR1 SGDLS, CDR2 YYNGEE. Deletions cut 0 bases from V and 4 bases from J, with 11 bases between. The CDR3 runs to 15 residues. The CDR3: CASSVETGSGNTIYF. The CDR3 DNA sequence: TGTGCCAGCAGCGTAGAGACAGGTTCGGGAAACACCATATATTTT.

A few counts support this clone. This chain uses TRBV30 with TRBJ2-5; D is unclear. Germline values: CDR1 GTSNPN, CDR2 SVGIG (reference sequence). With 0 bases removed from V and 5 bases from J, the gap between germline ends came to 10 bases. This CDR3 is built from 13 residues. CDR3 nucleotides: TGTGCCTGGAGTGTCCCCCCCCAGGAGACCCAGTACTTC. Translating gives CAWSVPPQETQYF.

The V and J genes are TRBV4-2 and TRBJ2-1; D is uncertain. Trimming removed 1 base at V and 0 bases at J, with 10 bases between. Germline V gene sequence: CDR1 LGHNA, CDR2 YNFKEQ. The CDR3 consists of 16 residues. DNA for the CDR3: TGTGCCAGCAGCCAAGTCGGTGGCGGCTCCTACAATGAGCAGTTCTTC. Protein product: CASSQVGGGSYNEQFF.

This clone is a singleton in its sample. CDR3 sequence reads: CASSLGTGGNSPLHF. DNA of the CDR3: TGTGCCAGTAGTTTGGGGACAGGGGGTAATTCACCCCTCCACTTT. This chain joins TRBV19 and TRBJ1-6; TRBD1 matches 11 bases. Germline CDR1 and CDR2: LNHDA and SQIVND (reference sequence). The CDR3 runs to 15 residues. J gave up 6 bases and V 5 bases, and 3 bases lay outside the gene matches.

The V gene is TRBV11-3, the J gene TRBJ1-2; TRBD1 aligns across 9 bases. J gave up 2 bases and V 2 bases, and 3 bases lay outside the gene matches. This CDR3 has 15 amino acids. CDR1 is SGHNT and CDR2 is YENEEA in the germline V gene. CDR3 amino acids: CASSLTGTGNYGYTF. CDR3 sequence (DNA): TGTGCCAGCAGCTTAACCGGGACAGGGAACTATGGCTACACCTTC.

This chain links TRBV7-2 with TRBJ2-1; D perhaps matches TRBD1 (6 bases). Germline lookup yields CDR1 SGHTA and CDR2 FQGNSA. The CDR3 totals 15 residues. With 5 bases removed from V and 6 bases from J, the gap between germline ends came to 17 bases. The CDR3 reads CASSPQGSSGNEQFF. DNA for the CDR3: TGTGCCAGCAGCCCTCAGGGGAGCTCCGGCAATGAGCAGTTCTTC.

CDR3 nucleotide sequence: TGTGCCAGCAGTTACTCGAACAGGTTGAACACTGAAGCTTTCTTT. Its protein is CASSYSNRLNTEAFF. V gene TRBV6-6 combines with J gene TRBJ1-1, with D possibly being TRBD1 (5 bases). The germline CDR1 and CDR2 sequences are MNHNY and SVGAGI (reference sequence). Trimming took 0 bases from V and 0 from J, leaving 8 bases between them. The CDR3 contains 15 residues.

V usage is TRBV4-2 and J usage is TRBJ2-5; possible D gene TRBD1, 6 bases. The J call may not be correct, given that the DNA end is closer to TRBJ2-7. The length of the CDR3 is 14 residues. Germline lookup yields CDR1 LGHNA and CDR2 YNFKEQ. In DNA form, the CDR3 reads TGTGCCAGCAGCCAGTACACAGGGTTCTACGAGCAGTACTTC. Translation gives CASSQYTGFYEQYF.

This clone was counted only a few times. The chain couples TRBV11-1 to TRBJ2-3; TRBD2 matches at 9 bases. The V and J ends lost 3 bases and 4 bases, in that order; junction bases with no gene match: 8. The germline V gene encodes CDR1 SGHAT and CDR2 FQDESV (reference sequence). The CDR3 covers 16 residues. DNA for the CDR3: TGTGCCAGCAGCTTCTCAGCGGGAGGTCGCGCAGATACGCAGTATTTT. As protein: CASSFSAGGRADTQYF.

The V and J genes are TRBV7-2 and TRBJ1-3, with TRBD1 identical over 11 bases. V lost 4 bases to trimming and J lost 7 bases; unmatched junction nucleotides: 6. Germline V gene lookup returns CDR1 SGHTA and CDR2 FQGNSA. The CDR3 is 15 amino acids. The CDR3 bases are TGTGCCAGCAGCTACGAAGGGACAGGGGGTAACACCATATATTTT. Translating gives CASSYEGTGGNTIYF.

V and J are TRBV6-5 and TRBJ1-2; 7 bases are shared with TRBD1. Per the germline V gene, CDR1 is MNHEY and CDR2 is SVGAGI. Unmatched junction bases numbered 5, after V lost 3 bases and J lost 4 bases. CDR3 size: 14 residues. CDR3 sequence (DNA): TGTGCCAGCAGTTATCCCGACAGGGTCTATGGCTACACCTTC. Protein: CASSYPDRVYGYTF.